This TCR beta chain was identified during a study of cytomegalovirus exposure and HLA in healthy donors. Study-level information: HLA-typed donors were the source of about 85 million unique TCRs held in an early data release. General study results and limits: According to the study, roughly 180 TCR beta chains were cytomegalovirus-associated.

PCR employed 60 Vbeta and 13 Jbeta primers. TCRdb's table, derived via immunoSEQ multiplex PCR, lists solely in-frame clones and lacks some. The sample contains 180,000 or so clones, about 82% of which appear only once. A note on this clone: Its antigen is not identified. The identical CDR3 is also encoded by other nucleotide sequences in the sample.

V lost 0 bases to trimming and J lost 4 bases; unmatched junction nucleotides: 2. The CDR3 length is 15 residues. Germline lookup yields CDR1 MRHNA and CDR2 SNTAGT. The sample consisted of PBMCs. This sequence joins TRBV6-4 and TRBJ2-3, with TRBD1 matching 9 bases. The receptor's source is a woman younger than 30 in good health and CMV-seronegative. The CDR3, as DNA: TGTGCCAGCAGTGACTCAACAGGGGGCCCAGATACGCAGTATTTT. This sequence encodes CASSDSTGGPDTQYF.